This passage covers 7 T cell receptor beta chains from one sample sequenced in a study of T cell responses to AZD1222 COVID-19 vaccine. This table comes from immunoSEQ multiplex PCR, and its TCRdb copy is limited to in-frame clones, with some not included. In the table there are roughly 200,000 clones, roughly 91% of which are singletons. Sample: peripheral blood, taken on day 0 of MenACWY control vaccination. The receptors shown here come from an adult in good health.

The J gene is TRBJ2-6, the V gene TRBV5-8; D possibly uses TRBD1 or TRBD2 (6 bases each). In germline, CDR1 is SGHTS, CDR2 YDEGEE. The ends were cut back, 4 bases at V and 3 bases at J, with 14 bases in the middle. The CDR3 is made up of 16 amino acids. The CDR3 is CASSLDGGFGANVLTF. CDR3 sequence (DNA): TGTGCCAGCAGCCTGGACGGGGGCTTTGGGGCCAACGTCCTGACTTTC. Complete variable domain (other parts from reference TRBV5-8 and TRBJ2-6): EAGVTQSPTHLIKTRGQQATLRCSPISGHTSVYWYQQALGLGLQFLLWYDEGEERNRGNFPPRFSGRQFPNYSSELNVNALELEDSALYLCASSLDGGFGANVLTFGAGSRLTVL.

The CDR3 loop reads CASSQDTGPGGGGYTF. The CDR3 DNA reads TGCGCCAGCAGCCAAGATACAGGACCAGGGGGCGGGGGCTACACCTTC. The chain has TRBV4-3 and TRBJ1-2; 8 bases match TRBD1. This CDR3 has 16 residues. V shed 0 bases, J shed 8 bases, and the junction held 11 bases outside the gene matches. Germline loops: CDR1 LGHNA, CDR2 YSLEER.

The chain joins TRBV7-9 to TRBJ1-1; no clear D. Trimming removed 2 bases from V and 1 base from J, with 8 bases in between. Germline V gene lookup returns CDR1 SEHNR and CDR2 FQNEAQ (reference sequence). The CDR3 spans 14 residues. The CDR3 sequence is CASSLSYGNTEAFF. Written as DNA, the CDR3 is TGTGCCAGCAGCTTAAGTTACGGGAACACTGAAGCTTTCTTT.

The chain links TRBV7-2 to TRBJ1-6; 7 bases line up with TRBD1. The trim removed 5 bases at V and 6 bases at J, leaving 7 bases unmatched. The CDR3 loop spans 15 amino acids. Germline lookup yields CDR1 SGHTA and CDR2 FQGNSA. The CDR3 DNA sequence: TGTGCCAGCAGCCAGGCAGGACAGGTTAATTCACCCCTCCACTTT. It is translated as CASSQAGQVNSPLHF.

CDR3 region: CATTDRCNQPQHF. The CDR3 DNA reads TGTGCCACCACAGACCGCTGCAATCAGCCCCAGCATTTT. This rearrangement joins TRBV6-6 to TRBJ1-5; D unresolved. The length of the CDR3 is 13 residues. The germline V gene encodes CDR1 MNHNY and CDR2 SVGAGI (reference sequence). Trimming left V 10 bases short and J 2 bases short, with 12 bases between.

The chain has TRBV2 and TRBJ2-1, with 10 bases fitting TRBD2. The length of the CDR3 is 18 residues. V was clipped by 4 bases and J by 5 bases; unmatched bases: 14. Germline CDR1 reads SNHLY; CDR2 reads FYNNEI. The CDR3 DNA follows: TGTGCCAGCAGTGTTGTCCCCCTAGCGGGGGATATAGACAATGAGCAGTTCTTC. It specifies CASSVVPLAGDIDNEQFF.

The rearrangement uses TRBV2 and TRBJ1-5; no clear D gene. V was cut by 4 bases and J by 1 base, with 5 bases left in between. Germline CDR1 SNHLY, CDR2 FYNNEI. The CDR3 covers 13 residues. The DNA for the CDR3 is TGTGCCAGCAGTGCGCCCAGCAATCAGCCCCAGCATTTT. This gives the protein CASSAPSNQPQHF.